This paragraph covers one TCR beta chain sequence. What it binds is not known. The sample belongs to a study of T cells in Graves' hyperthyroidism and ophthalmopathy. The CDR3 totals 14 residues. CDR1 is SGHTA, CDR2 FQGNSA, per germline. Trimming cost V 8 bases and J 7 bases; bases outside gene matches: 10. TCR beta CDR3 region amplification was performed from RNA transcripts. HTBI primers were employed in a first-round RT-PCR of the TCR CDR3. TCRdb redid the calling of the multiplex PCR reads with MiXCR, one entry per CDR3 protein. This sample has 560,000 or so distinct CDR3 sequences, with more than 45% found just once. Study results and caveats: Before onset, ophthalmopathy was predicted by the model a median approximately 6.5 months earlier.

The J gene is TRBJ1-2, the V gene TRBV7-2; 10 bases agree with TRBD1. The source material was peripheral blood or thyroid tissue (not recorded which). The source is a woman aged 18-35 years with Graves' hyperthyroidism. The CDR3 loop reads CASPTGQGTCGYTF. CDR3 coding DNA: TGTGCCAGCCCGACGGGACAGGGGACCTGTGGCTACACCTTC.